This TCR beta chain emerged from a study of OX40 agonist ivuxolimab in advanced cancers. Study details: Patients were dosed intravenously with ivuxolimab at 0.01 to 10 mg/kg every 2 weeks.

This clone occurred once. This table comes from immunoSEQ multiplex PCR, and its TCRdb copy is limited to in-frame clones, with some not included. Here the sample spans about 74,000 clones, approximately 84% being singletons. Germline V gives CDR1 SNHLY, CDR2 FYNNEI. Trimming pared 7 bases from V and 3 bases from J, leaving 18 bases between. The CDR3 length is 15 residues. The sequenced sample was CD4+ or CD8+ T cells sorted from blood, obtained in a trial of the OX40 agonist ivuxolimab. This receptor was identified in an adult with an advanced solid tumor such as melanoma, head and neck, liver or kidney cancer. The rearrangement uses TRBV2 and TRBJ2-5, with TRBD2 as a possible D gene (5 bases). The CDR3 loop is CASKRVGLAEETQYF. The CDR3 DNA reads TGTGCCAGCAAGAGGGTTGGGCTGGCGGAAGAGACCCAGTACTTC.